This T cell receptor beta chain comes out of a study of blood T cell repertoires in COVID-19. The table came from immunoSEQ multiplex PCR; TCRdb's copy has only in-frame clones and leaves some out. The data contain about 370,000 clones, approximately 88% of them seen just once; the ten biggest clones take up less than 3.5%. CDR1 and CDR2 from the germline V gene are LGHDT and YNNKEL (reference sequence). The junction had 6 bases not matched to a gene; V was cut back by 4 bases and J by 6 bases. This CDR3 is built from 14 residues. The receptor was isolated from a woman aged 25-40 years with COVID-19, enrolled during active disease. Specimen: peripheral blood. The gene calls are TRBV3-1 (or the pseudogene TRBV3-2) and TRBJ2-3; 8 bases line up with TRBD2. The CDR3 nucleotides read TGTGCCAGCAGCCGTAGGCGGGGGGTGGATACGCAGTATTTT. This encodes CASSRRRGVDTQYF.